Listed here are 23 T cell receptor beta chains from one sample, sequenced in a study of T cells after yellow fever vaccination. One entry per CDR3 protein results from TCRdb running MiXCR on the 5' RACE reads. Of a few hundred thousand distinct CDR3 sequences in the sample, around 7% were seen once. This sample comprised PBMCs, obtained approximately 40 days after the first yellow fever vaccination. These receptor sequences come from a man younger than 30 who received the YFV17D yellow fever vaccine.

This chain uses TRBV5-1 with TRBJ2-3; possibly TRBD1 for D (6 bases). V lost 0 bases, J lost 3 bases, and 14 bases lay in between. Looked up from germline, CDR1 is SGHRS and CDR2 is YFSETQ. CDR3 length: 16 residues. The CDR3 sequence is CASSLVVSGTTDTQYF. The CDR3, as DNA: TGCGCCAGCAGCTTGGTGGTGTCAGGGACAACAGATACGCAGTATTTT.

This clonotype occurred a few times. The V call is TRBV28, the J call TRBJ2-5; 12 bases fit TRBD2. Unmatched junction bases numbered 7, after V lost 6 bases and J lost 5 bases. Germline V gene data show CDR1 as MDHEN and CDR2 as SYDVKM. The CDR3 totals 15 residues. CDR3 residues: CASRNFGLAGETQYF. In DNA form, the CDR3 reads TGTGCCAGCAGAAACTTCGGACTAGCGGGGGAGACCCAGTACTTC.

This clonotype was detected only a few times. The chain combines TRBV20-1 with TRBJ2-7; no clear D gene. The CDR3 runs 15 residues. Germline V gene lookup returns CDR1 DFQATT and CDR2 SNEGSKA (reference sequence). Trimming took off 5 bases at V and 0 bases at J, with 17 bases between the two ends. CDR3 residues: CSAPRPQVSSYEQYF. The CDR3, as DNA: TGCAGTGCTCCACGGCCTCAGGTGAGCTCCTACGAGCAGTACTTC.

The rearrangement uses TRBV3-1 and TRBJ2-7, with D possibly being TRBD1 (5 bases). From germline, CDR1 is LGHDT and CDR2 YNNKEL (reference sequence). Trimming left V 3 bases short and J 6 bases short, with 9 bases between. This CDR3 contains 12 residues. Here the CDR3 DNA reads TGTGCCAGCAGCCAGACAGAAGGCGAGCAGTACTTC. Protein product: CASSQTEGEQYF.

This clonotype was detected a few times. At one end, the junction sequence differs from germline, possibly due to a read error. The V and J genes are TRBV7-2 and TRBJ2-5; TRBD2 matches at 8 bases. The CDR3 is made up of 16 amino acids. CDR1 and CDR2 from the germline V gene are SGHTA and FQGNSA. The CDR3 sequence: CASTLNSGTLGETQYF. Written as DNA, the CDR3 is TGTGCCAGCACCTTAAATAGCGGGACCCTGGGAGAGACCCAGTACTTC.

V usage is TRBV2 and J usage is TRBJ2-3, with a tentative D call TRBD1 (5 bases). The germline CDR1 and CDR2 sequences are SNHLY and FYNNEI. This CDR3 is 15 amino acids long. Trimming removed 2 bases at V and 0 bases at J, with 9 bases between. In nucleotides, the CDR3 is TGTGCCAGCAGTGAAATTGGGGCTAGCACAGATACGCAGTATTTT. Its protein is CASSEIGASTDTQYF.

This CDR3 is CASSQATGSKMNTEAFF. The CDR3 DNA is TGCGCCAGCAGCCAAGCGACAGGGTCTAAGATGAACACTGAAGCTTTCTTT. The chain carries TRBV4-3 and TRBJ1-1; TRBD1 matches 7 bases. Per germline, CDR1 LGHNA and CDR2 YSLEER. CDR3 length equals 17 residues. V was pared by 1 base and J by 0 bases, with 8 bases of the junction left unmatched.

This clonotype was picked up a small number of times. The chain links TRBV6-5 to TRBJ1-1; 7 bases are shared with TRBD1. Germline CDR1 and CDR2: MNHEY and SVGAGI. CDR3 length equals 14 residues. J lost 3 bases, V lost 2 bases, and 3 bases had no gene match. Here the CDR3 reads CASSYRTGDTEAFF. CDR3 nucleotides: TGTGCCAGCAGTTACAGAACAGGGGACACTGAAGCTTTCTTT.

Ten or more counts support this clonotype. The rearrangement uses TRBV5-6 and TRBJ2-7; D possibly uses TRBD1 or TRBD2 (6 bases each). The V end lost 6 bases, the J end lost 3 bases, and 19 bases lay between the germline ends. Per the germline V gene, CDR1 is SGHDT and CDR2 is YYEEEE. There are 15 residues in the CDR3. The CDR3 DNA reads TGTGCCAGCACCTCGGAGGGGGGATTGGACTACGAGCAGTACTTC. Translating it yields CASTSEGGLDYEQYF.

V is TRBV11-2 and J is TRBJ2-2; D is undetermined. V lost 7 bases to trimming and J lost 6 bases, with 15 bases between them. This CDR3 has 14 amino acids. CDR1 is SGHAT and CDR2 is FQNNGV in the germline V gene. The CDR3 DNA follows: TGTGCCAGCACCCCTCCCAAGGCGTCCGGGGAGCTGTTTTTT. It specifies CASTPPKASGELFF.

This clonotype was seen ten or more times. The chain combines TRBV5-1 with TRBJ2-5, with TRBD2 identical over 12 bases. V lost 4 bases to trimming and J lost 2 bases; unmatched junction nucleotides: 3. CDR3 length: 15 amino acids. CDR1 is SGHRS and CDR2 is YFSETQ in the germline V gene. The CDR3 coding sequence is TGCGCCAGCAGCCCCGGACTAGCGGGGCAAGAGACCCAGTACTTC. As protein: CASSPGLAGQETQYF.

V gene TRBV5-1 combines with J gene TRBJ2-7; D possibly corresponds to TRBD1 (5 bases). Germline CDR1 SGHRS, CDR2 YFSETQ. Trimming removed 0 bases from V and 1 base from J, with 8 bases in between. This CDR3 spans 14 amino acids. The CDR3 DNA follows: TGCGCCAGCAGCTTGGTCGCAGGGTCCTACGAGCAGTACGTC. Its translation is CASSLVAGSYEQYV.

In this sample, this clonotype turned up many times. V is TRBV7-2 and J is TRBJ1-1; 8 nucleotides align to TRBD1. Germline assignment: CDR1 SGHTA and CDR2 FQGNSA. J lost 8 bases, V lost 6 bases, and 2 bases had no gene match. There are 11 residues in the CDR3. CDR3 in amino acids: CASSRQGEAFF. In DNA, the CDR3 is TGTGCCAGCAGTAGACAGGGGGAAGCTTTCTTT.

This rearrangement joins TRBV4-1 to TRBJ2-1; no clear D. Germline assignment: CDR1 MGHRA and CDR2 YSYEKL. CDR3 size: 15 residues. Trimming left V 6 bases short and J 0 bases short, with 12 bases between. CDR3 coding DNA: TGCGCCAGCAGGAACGACTGGAGCTCCTACAATGAGCAGTTCTTC. It translates to CASRNDWSSYNEQFF.

J is TRBJ2-3 and V is TRBV5-1, with TRBD2 identical over 8 bases. Germline V gene sequence: CDR1 SGHRS, CDR2 YFSETQ. The length of the CDR3 is 16 residues. V lost 4 bases and J lost 1; bases outside the gene matches: 8. CDR3 region: CASSPTNSGGTDTQYF. CDR3 nucleotide sequence: TGCGCCAGCAGCCCGACGAATAGCGGGGGCACAGATACGCAGTATTTT.

This clonotype was observed a handful of times. This chain uses TRBV6-1 with TRBJ2-1; TRBD2 agrees at 8 bases. This CDR3 spans 14 amino acids. From germline, CDR1 is MNHNS and CDR2 SASEGT. The J segment lost 6 bases and the V segment lost 9 bases, leaving 10 bases of the junction unmatched. The CDR3 reads CASTSGGPTNEQFF. Here the CDR3 DNA reads TGTGCCAGTACGAGCGGGGGCCCGACCAATGAGCAGTTCTTC.

This clonotype was picked up a small number of times. The chain links TRBV5-1 to TRBJ1-6; the D gene is possibly TRBD1 (6 bases). Trimming cost V 4 bases and J 7 bases, with 12 bases left between them. Germline CDR1 SGHRS, CDR2 YFSETQ. The CDR3 loop spans 14 amino acids. The CDR3 nucleotides are TGCGCCAGCAGCGCGGACAGAACAAATTCACCCCTCCACTTT. It translates to CASSADRTNSPLHF.

This chain joins TRBV2 and TRBJ2-1, with no clear D. This CDR3 is built from 13 residues. Germline loops: CDR1 SNHLY, CDR2 FYNNEI. The V end was cut by 8 bases, the J end by 8 bases, with 16 bases between. CDR3 protein: CASVPELIDEQFF. The CDR3 coding sequence is TGTGCCAGCGTACCCGAGCTAATCGATGAGCAGTTCTTC.

This clonotype was seen only a few times. The rearrangement links TRBV20-1 to TRBJ2-2; D unresolved. Looked up from germline, CDR1 is DFQATT and CDR2 is SNEGSKA (reference sequence). Trimming removed 0 bases from V and 7 bases from J, with 9 bases in between. This CDR3 has 13 residues. The CDR3 DNA sequence: TGCAGTGCTAGAGAGCCGTGGGGCGGGGAGCTGTTTTTT. It encodes CSAREPWGGELFF.

In this sample, this clonotype turned up a few times. This chain uses TRBV7-9 with TRBJ1-2, with 9 positions matching TRBD1. Germline CDR1 reads SEHNR; CDR2 reads FQNEAQ (reference sequence). The CDR3 totals 14 residues. J was trimmed by 8 bases and V by 3 bases; bases with no gene match: 7. CDR3 residues: CASSFQGQGFGYTF. As DNA, the CDR3 is TGTGCCAGCAGCTTTCAGGGACAGGGCTTCGGCTACACCTTC.

This clonotype occurred a few times. This chain uses TRBV27 with TRBJ2-2; 9 positions agree with TRBD1. The trim removed 2 bases at V and 5 bases at J, leaving 6 bases unmatched. CDR3 length: 16 amino acids. Germline V gives CDR1 MNHEY, CDR2 SMNVEV (reference sequence). Here the CDR3 reads CASSLTRTGETGELFF. As DNA, the CDR3 is TGTGCCAGCAGTTTAACGCGGACAGGGGAAACCGGGGAGCTGTTTTTT.

This rearrangement joins TRBV19 to TRBJ2-2, with 7 bases matching TRBD2. The CDR3 has 16 amino acids. V dropped 6 bases and J dropped 4; count of bases not matched to a gene: 11. In germline, CDR1 is LNHDA, CDR2 SQIVND (reference sequence). DNA for the CDR3: TGTGCCAGTAGCCTACATGGGGGGAGGGTCACCGGGGAGCTGTTTTTT. Protein: CASSLHGGRVTGELFF.

V usage is TRBV7-8 and J usage is TRBJ2-3; no definite D call. Germline V gene sequence: CDR1 SGHVS, CDR2 FQNEAQ. V shed 2 bases and J shed 9 bases, with 15 bases lying between them. This CDR3 contains 14 residues. CDR3 coding DNA: TGTGCCAGCAGCTTATTTTACGTTGGAGAAACGCAGTATTTT. Protein product: CASSLFYVGETQYF.